The subject of this entry is one T cell receptor (beta chain). Its antigen is still unknown. The repertoire was sequenced with immunoSEQ multiplex PCR; TCRdb's copy has only in-frame clones and lacks some. The sample yields roughly 18,000 clones, more than 85% seen once. Germline CDR1 and CDR2: SNHLY and FYNNEI. Deletions cut 4 bases from V and 0 bases from J, with 7 bases between. CDR3 length: 14 amino acids. The data stem from a study of B cell selection in AIRE deficiency. Overall study findings and caveats: CDR3s were shorter in shared Treg sequences, reflecting few non-templated nucleotide insertions. Around 33% of healthy-donor shared Treg TCRbeta sequences appeared in patient Tconv cells.

The regulatory T cell sort gate was CD4+CD25hiCD127low/negative. Healthy unrelated donors supplied the control samples. The sequencing sample was made of CD4+CD25+ Tregs sorted from PBMCs. V usage is TRBV2 and J usage is TRBJ1-5; D is ambiguous. The TCR comes from a human donor in good health. CDR3 sequence: CASSGISSNQPQHF. The CDR3 coding sequence is TGTGCCAGCAGTGGCATATCTAGCAATCAGCCCCAGCATTTT. Using reference TRBV2 and TRBJ1-5 for the parts outside the CDR3, the full variable domain is EPEVTQTPSHQVTQMGQEVILRCVPISNHLYFYWYRQILGQKVEFLVSFYNNEISEKSEIFDDQFSVERPDGSNFTLKIRSTKLEDSAMYFCASSGISSNQPQHFGDGTRLSIL.